This record concerns one T cell receptor beta chain sequence. Its specificity is not known. The CDR3 totals 14 residues. Germline values: CDR1 SGDLS, CDR2 YYNGEE. The V gene lost 3 bases and the J gene lost 0 bases, with 7 bases spanning the gap. The data belong to a study of cytomegalovirus exposure and HLA in healthy donors. Whole-study findings and limits: The classifier reportedly diagnosed cytomegalovirus status with high sensitivity and specificity. Most sequenced TCRs were rare (though some public TCRs occurred in many donors).

Sequencing used immunoSEQ multiplex PCR; TCRdb keeps in-frame clones, though not all of them. The sample records about 73,000 clones, 85% to 95% being singletons. Material for sequencing was PBMCs. The origin of this receptor is a man between 18 and 35 years old in good health and CMV-seronegative. The V and J genes are TRBV9 and TRBJ1-5, with D perhaps matching TRBD1 (6 bases). As DNA, the CDR3 is TGTGCCAGCAGCGAGGACAGTAGCAATCAGCCCCAGCATTTT. Residues: CASSEDSSNQPQHF.